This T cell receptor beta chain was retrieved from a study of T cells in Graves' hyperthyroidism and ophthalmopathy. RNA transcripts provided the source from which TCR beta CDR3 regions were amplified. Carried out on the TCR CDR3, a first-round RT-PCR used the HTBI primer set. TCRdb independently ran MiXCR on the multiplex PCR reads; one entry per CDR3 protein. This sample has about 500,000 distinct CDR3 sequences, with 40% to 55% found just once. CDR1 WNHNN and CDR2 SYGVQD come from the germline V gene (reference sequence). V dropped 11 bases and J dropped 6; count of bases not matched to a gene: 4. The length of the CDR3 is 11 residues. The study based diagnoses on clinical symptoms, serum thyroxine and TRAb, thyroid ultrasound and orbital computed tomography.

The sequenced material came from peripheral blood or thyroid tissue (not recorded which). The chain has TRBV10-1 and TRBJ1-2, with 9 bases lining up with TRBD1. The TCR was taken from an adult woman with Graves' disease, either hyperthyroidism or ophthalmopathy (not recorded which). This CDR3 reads CAAGQGDGYTF. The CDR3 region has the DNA TGCGCCGCGGGACAGGGTGATGGCTACACCTTC.